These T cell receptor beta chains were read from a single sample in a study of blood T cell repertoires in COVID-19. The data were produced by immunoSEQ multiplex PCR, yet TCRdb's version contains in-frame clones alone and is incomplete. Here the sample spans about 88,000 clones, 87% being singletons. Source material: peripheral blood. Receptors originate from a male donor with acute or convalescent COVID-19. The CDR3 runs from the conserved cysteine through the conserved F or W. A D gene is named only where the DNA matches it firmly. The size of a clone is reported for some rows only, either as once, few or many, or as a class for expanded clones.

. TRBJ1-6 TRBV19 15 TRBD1 CASSREDRAGSPLHF TGTGCCAGTAGTAGAGAGGACAGGGCCGGTTCACCCCTCCACTTT
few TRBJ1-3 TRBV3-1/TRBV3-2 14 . CASSQRGTRNTIYF TGTGCCAGCAGCCAGCGGGGGACAAGAAACACCATATATTTT
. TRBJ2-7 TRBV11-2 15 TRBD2 CASSSTLAGERDKYF TGTGCCAGCAGCTCTACCCTCGCGGGGGAGCGTGACAAGTACTTC
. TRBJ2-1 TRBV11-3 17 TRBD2 CASSLEGSGGATIEQFF TGTGCCAGCAGCTTAGAGGGTTCCGGGGGGGCTACGATTGAGCAGTTCTTC
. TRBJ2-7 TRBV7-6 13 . CASSQGTGYEQYF TGTGCCAGCAGCCAGGGGACGGGCTACGAGCAGTACTTC
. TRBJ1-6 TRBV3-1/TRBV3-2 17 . CASSQETIRPGDSPLHF TGTGCCAGCAGCCAAGAAACAATTCGGCCAGGGGACTCACCCCTCCACTTT
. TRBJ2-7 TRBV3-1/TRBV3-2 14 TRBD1 CASSRGQGNYEQYF TGTGCCAGCAGCCGGGGACAGGGAAACTACGAGCAGTACTTC
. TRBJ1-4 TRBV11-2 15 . CASSSLGAVDEKLFF TGTGCCAGCAGCTCCTTGGGGGCGGTTGATGAAAAACTGTTTTTT
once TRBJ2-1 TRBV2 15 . CASSESGVGGSEQFF TGTGCCAGCAGCGAATCCGGGGTAGGGGGATCCGAGCAGTTCTTC
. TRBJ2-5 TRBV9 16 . CASSVGQRGAVETQYF TGTGCCAGCAGCGTAGGGCAACGGGGGGCAGTCGAGACCCAGTACTTC
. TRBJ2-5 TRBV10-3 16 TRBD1 CAISDTGTGGQETQYF TGTGCCATCAGTGACACCGGGACAGGGGGCCAAGAGACCCAGTACTTC
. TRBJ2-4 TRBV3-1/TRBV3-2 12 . CASSASGNIQYF TGTGCCAGCAGCGCCTCAGGGAACATTCAGTACTTC
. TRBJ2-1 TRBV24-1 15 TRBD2 CATSGQAGADNEQFF TGTGCCACCAGTGGCCAAGCGGGGGCAGACAATGAGCAGTTCTTC
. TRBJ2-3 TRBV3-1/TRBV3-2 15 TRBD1 CASSRTTGIADTQYF TGTGCCAGCAGCCGTACGACAGGGATCGCAGATACGCAGTATTTT
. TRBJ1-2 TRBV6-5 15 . CASREDGQPNYGYTF TGTGCCAGCAGGGAGGACGGCCAACCTAACTATGGCTACACCTTC
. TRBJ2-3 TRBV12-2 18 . CASRLARARGVRTDTQYF TGTGCAAGTCGCTTAGCCAGGGCCAGGGGGGTAAGAACAGATACGCAGTATTTT
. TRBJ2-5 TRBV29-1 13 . CSVEAQGGETQYF TGCAGCGTTGAAGCACAGGGAGGGGAGACCCAGTACTTC
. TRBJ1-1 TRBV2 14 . CASTPGVSNTEAFF TGTGCCAGCACCCCCGGAGTTTCGAACACTGAAGCTTTCTTT
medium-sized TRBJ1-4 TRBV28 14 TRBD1 CASRHTGVREKLFF TGTGCCAGCAGACACACAGGGGTAAGGGAAAAACTGTTTTTT
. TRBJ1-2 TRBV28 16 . CASSRVGGHHANGYTF TGTGCCAGCAGCCGCGTCGGAGGTCACCATGCTAATGGCTACACCTTC
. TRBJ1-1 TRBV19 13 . CASSTGSNTEAFF TGTGCCAGTAGTACCGGGTCGAACACTGAAGCTTTCTTT
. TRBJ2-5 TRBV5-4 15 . CASSPRRGLGETQYF TGTGCCAGCAGCCCCCGTCGAGGCCTCGGGGAGACCCAGTACTTC
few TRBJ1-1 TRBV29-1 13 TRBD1 CSTGGGPNTEAFF TGCAGCACAGGGGGGGGCCCGAACACTGAAGCTTTCTTT
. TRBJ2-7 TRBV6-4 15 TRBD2 CASSDASGDCYEQYF TGTGCCAGCAGTGATGCTAGCGGGGACTGCTACGAGCAGTACTTC
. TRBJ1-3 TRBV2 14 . CASRLDYAENTIYF TGTGCCAGCAGGCTGGACTATGCCGAAAACACCATATATTTT
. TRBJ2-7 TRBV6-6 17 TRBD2 CASSPGLAASGRYEQYF TGTGCCAGCAGTCCCGGACTAGCGGCTTCGGGTAGGTACGAGCAGTACTTC
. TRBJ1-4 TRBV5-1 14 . CASSLQGGTEKLFF TGCGCCAGCAGCTTACAGGGAGGGACTGAAAAACTGTTTTTT
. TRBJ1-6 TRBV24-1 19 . CATSVPRGQTSSYNSPLHF TGTGCCACCAGTGTCCCTCGGGGTCAAACCAGCTCCTATAATTCACCCCTCCACTTT
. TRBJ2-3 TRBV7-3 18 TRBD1 CASSLVGNRGRWGDTQYF TGTGCCAGCAGCTTAGTGGGAAACAGGGGGCGCTGGGGAGATACGCAGTATTTT
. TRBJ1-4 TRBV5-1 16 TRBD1 CASSLTGQGGGEKLFF TGCGCCAGCAGCCTTACTGGACAGGGGGGAGGTGAAAAACTGTTTTTT
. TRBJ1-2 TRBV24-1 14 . CATSGQGTNYGYTF TGTGCCACCAGTGGGCAGGGGACTAACTATGGCTACACCTTC
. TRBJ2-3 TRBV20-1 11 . CSASIVDTQYF TGCAGTGCTAGCATAGTAGATACGCAGTATTTT
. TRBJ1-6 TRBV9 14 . CASSVGGESSPLHF TGTGCCAGCAGCGTAGGGGGGGAATCTTCACCCCTCCACTTT
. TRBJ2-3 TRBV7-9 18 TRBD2 CASSLVGLAGGLTDTQYF TGTGCCAGCAGCTTAGTGGGACTAGCGGGGGGACTCACAGATACGCAGTATTTT
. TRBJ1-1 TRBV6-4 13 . CASRQQENTEAFF TGTGCCAGCAGGCAACAGGAGAACACTGAAGCTTTCTTT
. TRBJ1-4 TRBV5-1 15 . CASSRDRQGSEKLFF TGCGCCAGCAGCCGCGACCGGCAGGGCAGTGAAAAACTGTTTTTT
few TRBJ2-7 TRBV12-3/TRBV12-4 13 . CASSRDPSYEQYF TGTGCCAGCAGTCGGGATCCGTCCTACGAGCAGTACTTC
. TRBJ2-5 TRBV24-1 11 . CATRALGTQYF TGTGCCACCAGAGCGCTGGGGACCCAGTACTTC
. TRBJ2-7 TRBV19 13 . CASSISLSYEQYF TGTGCCAGTAGTATCTCCCTTTCCTACGAGCAGTACTTC
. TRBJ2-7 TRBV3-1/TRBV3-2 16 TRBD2 CASSQNPSGGSYEQYF TGTGCCAGCTCCCAAAATCCTAGCGGGGGGTCTTATGAGCAGTACTTC
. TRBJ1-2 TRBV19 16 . CASSSVDSAPNYGYTF TGTGCCAGTAGTTCAGTGGACAGCGCTCCAAACTATGGCTACACCTTC
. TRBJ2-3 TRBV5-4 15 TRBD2 CASSPPRGDTDTQYF TGTGCCAGCAGCCCACCCCGGGGGGACACAGATACGCAGTATTTT
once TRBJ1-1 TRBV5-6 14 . CASSFGRGGVRAFF TGTGCCAGCAGCTTTGGCAGGGGAGGGGTAAGAGCTTTCTTT
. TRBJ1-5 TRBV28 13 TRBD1 CATGQERNQPQHF TGTGCCACCGGACAGGAGAGGAATCAGCCCCAGCATTTT
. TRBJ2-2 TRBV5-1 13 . CASSLAGTGELFF TGCGCCAGCAGCTTGGCGGGCACCGGGGAGCTGTTTTTT
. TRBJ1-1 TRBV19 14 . CASSILPTVPEAFF TGTGCCAGTAGTATACTCCCGACAGTCCCAGAAGCTTTCTTT
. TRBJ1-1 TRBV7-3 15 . CASSLYPGVNTEAFF TGTGCCAGCAGCTTATACCCAGGGGTGAACACTGAAGCTTTCTTT
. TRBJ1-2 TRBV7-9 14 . CASSPAGENYGYTF TGTGCCAGCAGCCCCGCAGGGGAGAACTATGGCTACACCTTC
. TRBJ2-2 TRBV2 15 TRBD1 CASSRQGANTGELFF TGTGCCAGCAGTCGACAGGGGGCGAACACCGGGGAGCTGTTTTTT
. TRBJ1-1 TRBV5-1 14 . CASSLTGMNTEAFF TGCGCCAGCAGCTTAACAGGGATGAACACTGAAGCTTTCTTT
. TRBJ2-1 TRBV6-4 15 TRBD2 CASSARSGGGNEQFF TGTGCCAGCAGTGCTCGTAGCGGGGGAGGCAATGAGCAGTTCTTC